Sequencing of this T cell receptor (beta chain) was carried out in a study of identical twins. General study points: For zero-insertion analyses, partial confounding could come from invariant MAIT and iNKT cells. Out-of-frame alpha sequences common to twins exhibited a surplus of low generation probability. Excess sharing between twins was weaker in beta out-of-frame sequences.

MiXCR, run by TCRdb on the 5' RACE reads, gives a single entry per CDR3 protein. The sample has 200,000 to 300,000 distinct CDR3 sequences; 12% are singletons. About this clonotype itself: Its antigen is not identified.

There were only healthy Caucasians among the donors. The length of the CDR3 is 15 residues. Germline V gene lookup returns CDR1 MNHEY and CDR2 SMNVEV (reference sequence). Losses at the gene ends were 5 bases for V and 0 bases for J; bases not matched to a gene: 6. This same sample was also taken into another study, of yellow fever vaccine responses in identical twins.

Sequenced: memory (CD45RO+) T cells sorted from blood. The chain employs TRBV27 and TRBJ2-7, with 8 bases matching TRBD1. The source is a young woman in good health. CDR3: CASSIYRGSSYEQYF. The CDR3, as DNA: TGTGCCAGCAGTATCTACAGGGGGAGCTCCTACGAGCAGTACTTC.